One and the same sample provided the 13 T cell receptor beta chains below, sequenced in a study of response to subunit inactivated influenza vaccine listed by TCRdb under 2018. Receptors were amplified or captured by RT-PCR. Sequencing used an Illumina HiSeq 2500. TCRdb trimmed public reads at Q25 via fastp, called clones via MiXCR and kept in-frame beta chains. Rows with a matching CDR3 protein are joined into one entry that keeps the most common DNA and genes. Recorded for this sample are around 520,000 distinct CDR3 sequences; about 25% of them occurred a single time. The ten largest clones represent 1.5% to 2% of the sample. Sequencing was performed on CD4+ T cells sorted from PBMCs, taken about 5 days after vaccination. Receptors were obtained from a man in his fifties or sixties who received an inactivated influenza vaccine. Donor details come from another sample of the same person, matched by shared clones.

This chain uses TRBV12-3 or TRBV12-4 with TRBJ2-2; no clear D. The CDR3 is 14 residues long. V was clipped by 1 base and J by 1 base, with 4 bases between them. The chain's CDR3 is CASSLVWNTGELFF. CDR3 coding DNA: TGTGCCAGCAGTTTAGTCTGGAACACCGGGGAGCTGTTTTTT.

This clonotype appeared a few times. The rearrangement joins TRBV7-9 to TRBJ2-7; TRBD1 agrees at 7 bases. The CDR3 is 14 amino acids. The junction had 7 bases not matched to a gene; V was cut back by 2 bases and J by 6 bases. In germline, CDR1 is SEHNR, CDR2 FQNEAQ (reference sequence). CDR3 residues: CASSLRQGATEQYF. The CDR3 DNA reads as TGTGCCAGCAGCTTAAGACAGGGAGCGACCGAGCAGTACTTC.

This clonotype was found a few times. The V gene is TRBV7-9, the J gene TRBJ1-2; D remains ambiguous. V was trimmed by 5 bases and J by 5 bases, leaving 12 bases between them. Germline V gene lookup returns CDR1 SEHNR and CDR2 FQNEAQ (reference sequence). This CDR3 region has 13 residues. The DNA of the CDR3 is TGTGCCAGCAGCGGAGACATGGGGTATGGCTACACCTTC. Translated, it gives CASSGDMGYGYTF.

This chain connects TRBV6-2 or TRBV6-3 to TRBJ2-7; possible D gene TRBD1, 5 bases. From germline, CDR1 is MNHEY and CDR2 SVGEGT. The CDR3 sequence is 13 residues long. V was cut by 6 bases and J by 3 bases, with 12 bases left in between. The CDR3 loop reads CASRKDRYYEQYF. CDR3 nucleotide sequence: TGTGCCAGCAGGAAAGACAGATACTACGAGCAGTACTTC.

The V gene is TRBV20-1, the J gene TRBJ2-2; 7 bases fit TRBD1. The trim removed 7 bases at V and 7 bases at J, leaving 12 bases unmatched. The CDR3 extends over 14 amino acids. The germline CDR1 and CDR2 sequences are DFQATT and SNEGSKA (reference sequence). The CDR3 protein is CSVRPGTVGGELFF. CDR3 DNA sequence: TGCAGTGTTCGACCCGGGACAGTAGGCGGGGAGCTGTTTTTT.

The gene calls are TRBV6-1 and TRBJ2-1; weak D call: TRBD2 (6 bases). Deletions cut 7 bases from V and 7 bases from J, with 17 bases between. Germline values: CDR1 MNHNS, CDR2 SASEGT. The CDR3 is 14 amino acids. CDR3 sequence: CASTAGRGRNEQFF. DNA for the CDR3: TGTGCCAGCACCGCCGGGCGGGGCCGAAATGAGCAGTTCTTC.

This chain uses TRBV20-1 with TRBJ2-1, with 10 positions matching TRBD2. This CDR3 comprises 16 residues. Unmatched junction bases numbered 7, after V lost 3 bases and J lost 2 bases. Germline-derived CDR1 and CDR2 are DFQATT and SNEGSKA (reference sequence). CDR3 protein: CSASLEGLATYNEQFF. The CDR3 DNA is TGCAGTGCTAGCTTAGAGGGACTAGCGACCTACAATGAGCAGTTCTTC.

This clonotype was counted a few times. The chain couples TRBV6-2 or TRBV6-3 to TRBJ1-2; unclear D gene. The CDR3 spans 15 residues. Germline V gives CDR1 MNHEY, CDR2 SVGEGT. Trimming stripped 6 bases from V and 4 bases from J, with 18 bases between. The CDR3 coding sequence is TGTGCCAGCAGCCCCCCCGAAGATGCCCGCTATGGCTACACCTTC. Translated, it gives CASSPPEDARYGYTF.

The chain employs TRBV28 and TRBJ2-3; 13 nucleotides match TRBD2. The CDR3 has 17 amino acids. Germline values: CDR1 MDHEN, CDR2 SYDVKM. V lost 5 bases, J lost 4 bases, and 9 bases stayed unmatched. The CDR3 bases are TGTGCCAGCAGTCCTCCGGGACTAGCGGGATTCTCAGATACGCAGTATTTT. It specifies CASSPPGLAGFSDTQYF.

In its sample, this clonotype was seen a few times. The rearrangement links TRBV4-2 to TRBJ2-7; 9 bases line up with TRBD1. The CDR3 has 15 amino acids. The J segment lost 6 bases and the V segment lost 3 bases, leaving 9 bases of the junction unmatched. Per the germline V gene, CDR1 is LGHNA and CDR2 is YNFKEQ. The CDR3: CASSQGQGGSSEQYF. Here the CDR3 DNA reads TGTGCCAGCAGCCAGGGACAGGGTGGATCGAGCGAGCAGTACTTC.

This clonotype was counted between two and nine times. The chain recombines TRBV10-3 with TRBJ2-3; D may be TRBD2 (6 bases). Trimming took 10 bases from V and 2 from J, leaving 13 bases between them. CDR1 and CDR2 (germline): ENHRY, SYGVKD. The CDR3 loop spans 13 amino acids. The CDR3: CATRDSTTDTQYF. The CDR3 DNA reads TGTGCCACCCGGGACTCTACCACAGATACGCAGTATTTT.

This sequence joins TRBV15 and TRBJ2-5; 9 bases match TRBD1. Looked up from germline, CDR1 is LNHNV and CDR2 is YYDKDF (reference sequence). The CDR3 loop spans 14 amino acids. J gave up 4 bases and V 7 bases, and 7 bases lay outside the gene matches. CDR3 in amino acids: CATTETGGLETQYF. The CDR3 DNA reads as TGTGCCACCACCGAGACAGGGGGGCTAGAGACCCAGTACTTC.

This chain joins TRBV20-1 and TRBJ2-7, with TRBD2 matching over 10 bases. Germline CDR1 reads DFQATT; CDR2 reads SNEGSKA (reference sequence). Trimming took 6 bases from V and 0 from J; bases not matched to a gene: 11. This CDR3 comprises 16 residues. The CDR3 reads CSAPKSGTSDSYEQYF. In DNA form, the CDR3 reads TGCAGTGCCCCAAAGTCTGGGACTAGCGACTCCTACGAGCAGTACTTC.